Following are 18 T cell receptor beta chains from one sample sequenced in a study of regulatory T cells in long-lasting Graves disease. Arm-PCR with iRepertoire HTBI primers amplified the CDR3 regions for these TCR beta libraries. In TCRdb, the multiplex PCR reads were re-called with MiXCR into one record per CDR3 protein. The sample contains 400,000 to 650,000 distinct CDR3 sequences, 16% of which appear only once. Time point noted: newly diagnosed GD, antithyroid drugs for less than 3 months. Construction of the TCR library relied on RNA isolated from PBMCs. The sample was also reused in another study, on T cells in Graves' hyperthyroidism and ophthalmopathy.

This specimen was peripheral blood mononuclear cells (PBMCs), taken at new diagnosis, from a patient treated with antithyroid drugs. The receptors here all came from a woman aged 35-65 years with Graves disease.

This clonotype was picked up many times. The genes are TRBV7-2 and TRBJ2-3; D is possibly TRBD1 (5 bases). Trimming shortened V by 0 bases and J by 6 bases, and 7 bases separated the two germline ends. CDR3 size: 13 residues. From germline, CDR1 is SGHTA and CDR2 FQGNSA. Written as DNA, the CDR3 is TGTGCCAGCAGCTTAGCGGGGCGTGATACGCAGTATTTT. The encoded protein is CASSLAGRDTQYF.

Ten or more counts support this clonotype. This chain joins TRBV3-1 and TRBJ2-7, with 7 bases identical to TRBD2. J gave up 0 bases and V 0 bases, and 5 bases lay outside the gene matches. In germline, CDR1 is LGHDT, CDR2 YNNKEL (reference sequence). The CDR3 runs 16 residues. This chain's CDR3 is CASSQEWRESSYEQYF. DNA of the CDR3: TGTGCCAGCAGCCAAGAATGGCGGGAGAGCTCCTACGAGCAGTACTTC.

The CDR3 spells CATSRPGQLSGYTF. CDR3 coding DNA: TGTGCCACCAGCAGACCGGGACAGCTGAGTGGCTACACCTTC. The chain couples TRBV15 to TRBJ1-2, with TRBD1 matching 7 bases. J lost 7 bases, V lost 2 bases, and 7 bases had no gene match. This CDR3 region has 14 residues. Germline V gene lookup returns CDR1 LNHNV and CDR2 YYDKDF (reference sequence).

V is TRBV5-1 and J is TRBJ2-3; TRBD1 agrees at 7 bases. CDR3 size: 16 residues. V was clipped by 4 bases and J by 2 bases; unmatched bases: 10. Germline loops: CDR1 SGHRS, CDR2 YFSETQ. This CDR3 reads CASSPITDRPTDTQYF. Written as DNA, the CDR3 is TGCGCCAGCAGCCCTATAACGGACAGGCCCACAGATACGCAGTATTTT. The complete variable domain, with remaining parts taken from reference TRBV5-1 and TRBJ2-3, reads KAGVTQTPRYLIKTRGQQVTLSCSPISGHRSVSWYQQTPGQGLQFLFEYFSETQRNKGNFPGRFSGRQFSNSRSEMNVSTLELGDSALYLCASSPITDRPTDTQYFGPGTRLTVL.

This clonotype was picked up a small number of times. The chain uses TRBV10-2 and TRBJ1-1, with D possibly being TRBD1 (5 bases). The length of the CDR3 is 15 residues. Germline loops: CDR1 WSHSY, CDR2 SAAADI. Trimming shortened V by 2 bases and J by 6 bases, and 16 bases separated the two germline ends. CDR3 loop: CASSEIGRGSAEAFF. DNA of the CDR3: TGCGCCAGCAGTGAGATAGGTAGGGGTTCGGCTGAAGCTTTCTTT.

This clonotype occurred many times. V is TRBV7-8 and J is TRBJ2-3, with TRBD1 as a possible D gene (6 bases). The germline V and J ends were trimmed by 2 bases and 2 bases, with 11 bases remaining between them. CDR1 SGHVS and CDR2 FQNEAQ come from the germline V gene. The length of the CDR3 is 15 residues. The CDR3, as DNA: TGTGCCAGCAGCTTAATGGGGGCTAACACAGATACGCAGTATTTT. It encodes CASSLMGANTDTQYF.

This clonotype was counted ten times or more. This chain uses TRBV6-2 or TRBV6-3 with TRBJ1-1, with unresolved D. V lost 5 bases to trimming and J lost 0 bases, with 7 bases between them. Germline V gives CDR1 MNHEY, CDR2 SVGEGT. CDR3 length equals 13 residues. The CDR3: CASSDQMNTEAFF. DNA for the CDR3: TGTGCCAGCAGTGACCAGATGAACACTGAAGCTTTCTTT.

This clonotype was recorded many times. The genes are TRBV2 and TRBJ2-1; TRBD1 might be the D (6 bases). Trimming removed 6 bases from V and 9 bases from J, with 21 bases in between. Germline-derived CDR1 and CDR2 are SNHLY and FYNNEI. This CDR3 is built from 15 residues. CDR3 in amino acids: CASRHRVSSEGEQFF. In DNA, the CDR3 is TGTGCCAGCAGGCACAGGGTTTCGAGTGAAGGTGAGCAGTTCTTC. The variable domain in full, with the rest retrieved from reference TRBV2 and TRBJ2-1, is EPEVTQTPSHQVTQMGQEVILRCVPISNHLYFYWYRQILGQKVEFLVSFYNNEISEKSEIFDDQFSVERPDGSNFTLKIRSTKLEDSAMYFCASRHRVSSEGEQFFGPGTRLTVL.

The table lists this clonotype with many counts. The chain couples TRBV18 to TRBJ2-1, with 9 bases lining up with TRBD1. The CDR3 has 16 amino acids. Germline V lookup: CDR1 KGHSH, CDR2 LQKENI. The V segment lost 3 bases and the J segment 9 bases; nucleotides outside the gene matches: 12. For the CDR3, the DNA is TGTGCCAGCTCACCTCGTCCCTTCGGACAGGGGAGTGAGCAGTTCTTC. Its protein product is CASSPRPFGQGSEQFF.

This chain links TRBV5-1 with TRBJ1-1; 8 nucleotides line up with TRBD1. The CDR3 is 12 residues long. Losses at the gene ends were 1 base for V and 11 bases for J; bases not matched to a gene: 4. The germline CDR1 and CDR2 sequences are SGHRS and YFSETQ. The CDR3 coding sequence is TGCGCCAGCAGCTTGTACCAGGGGGCGGCTTTCTTT. Translating it yields CASSLYQGAAFF. The full variable domain, with the rest looked up from reference TRBV5-1 and TRBJ1-1, is KAGVTQTPRYLIKTRGQQVTLSCSPISGHRSVSWYQQTPGQGLQFLFEYFSETQRNKGNFPGRFSGRQFSNSRSEMNVSTLELGDSALYLCASSLYQGAAFFGQGTRLTVV.

Concerning this clonotype itself: Given the absence of the conserved phenylalanine or tryptophan at the CDR3 end, a read error is likely. This chain uses TRBV7-6 with TRBJ2-1, with 11 bases identical to TRBD1. In germline, CDR1 is SGHVS, CDR2 FNYEAQ. This CDR3 contains 14 residues. V lost 4 bases to trimming and J lost 10 bases; unmatched junction nucleotides: 6. CDR3 DNA: TGTGCCAGCAGCTCCCGGGACAGGGGGGAAGAGCAGTTCCTC. Its translation is CASSSRDRGEEQFL.

This clonotype was counted between two and nine times. The rearrangement links TRBV3-1 to TRBJ1-1; D is unclear. The CDR3 loop spans 13 amino acids. Trimming took off 5 bases at V and 0 bases at J, with 7 bases between the two ends. CDR1 LGHDT and CDR2 YNNKEL come from the germline V gene (reference sequence). CDR3 loop: CASSNSLNTEAFF. CDR3 nucleotide sequence: TGTGCCAGCAGCAACAGCCTGAACACTGAAGCTTTCTTT. Full variable domain (outside the CDR3, taken from reference TRBV3-1 and TRBJ1-1): DTAVSQTPKYLVTQMGNDKSIKCEQNLGHDTMYWYKQDSKKFLKIMFSYNNKELIINETVPNRFSPKSPDKAHLNLHINSLELGDSAVYFCASSNSLNTEAFFGQGTRLTVV.

The rearrangement links TRBV3-1 to TRBJ1-4, with TRBD1 as a possible D gene (6 bases). V lost 1 base and J lost 8, with 14 bases in between. Germline CDR1 and CDR2: LGHDT and YNNKEL (reference sequence). This CDR3 contains 15 residues. The CDR3 sequence is CASSQVAVRGEKLFF. CDR3 DNA sequence: TGTGCCAGCAGCCAAGTTGCAGTCAGGGGAGAAAAACTGTTTTTT.

This clonotype was counted ten times or more. The chain links TRBV6-4 to TRBJ2-7, with 12 bases aligning to TRBD2. Germline trimming cut 5 bases from V and 4 bases from J; bases unmatched to any gene: 12. Germline CDR1 MRHNA, CDR2 SNTAGT. This CDR3 is built from 17 residues. The CDR3 loop reads CASSYKASGGALYEQYF. The CDR3 DNA is TGTGCCAGCAGTTATAAGGCTAGCGGGGGGGCCTTGTACGAGCAGTACTTC.

This clonotype was recorded at least ten times. The chain employs TRBV7-8 and TRBJ1-2; weak D call: TRBD1 (6 bases). The germline CDR1 and CDR2 sequences are SGHVS and FQNEAQ. The V end was cut by 5 bases, the J end by 2 bases, with 12 bases between. The CDR3 consists of 14 residues. CDR3 nucleotides: TGTGCCAGCAGCCCAACTGGACAGAACTATGGCTACACCTTC. Protein: CASSPTGQNYGYTF.

At least ten counts were recorded for this clonotype. The chain uses TRBV12-3 or TRBV12-4 and TRBJ1-1; no firm D call. This CDR3 comprises 14 residues. V gave up 6 bases and J gave up 1 base, with 12 bases separating them. The CDR3 sequence is CASSLTNGNTEAFF. The CDR3 nucleotides are TGTGCCAGCAGCCTCACGAACGGGAACACTGAAGCTTTCTTT.

V and J are TRBV9 and TRBJ2-1; 12 bases fit TRBD1. Germline-derived CDR1 and CDR2 are SGDLS and YYNGEE. J was trimmed by 8 bases and V by 0 bases; bases with no gene match: 6. The CDR3 covers 16 residues. This chain's CDR3 is CASSVDPGQGADEQFF. The CDR3 coding sequence is TGTGCCAGCAGCGTAGACCCGGGACAGGGGGCGGATGAGCAGTTCTTC.

This clonotype has only a few counts. V is TRBV10-1 and J is TRBJ2-1; D may be TRBD2 (6 bases). Germline CDR1 WNHNN, CDR2 SYGVQD (reference sequence). V lost 4 bases and J 0 bases, leaving 25 bases between the germline ends. The length of the CDR3 is 20 residues. CDR3 in amino acids: CASSANYRDSVYSSYNEQFF. The CDR3 coding sequence is TGCGCCAGCAGTGCGAACTACCGGGACTCGGTATATTCCTCCTACAATGAGCAGTTCTTC.